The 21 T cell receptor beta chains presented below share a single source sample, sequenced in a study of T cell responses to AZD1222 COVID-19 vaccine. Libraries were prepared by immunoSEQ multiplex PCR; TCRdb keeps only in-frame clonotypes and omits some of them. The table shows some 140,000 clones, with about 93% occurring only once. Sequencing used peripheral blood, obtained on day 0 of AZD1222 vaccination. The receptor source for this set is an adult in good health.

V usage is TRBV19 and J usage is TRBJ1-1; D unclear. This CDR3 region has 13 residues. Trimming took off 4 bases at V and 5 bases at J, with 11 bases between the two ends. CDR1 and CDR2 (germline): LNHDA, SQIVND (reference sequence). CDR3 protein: CASSKAGATEAFF. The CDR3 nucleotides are TGTGCCAGTAGTAAGGCGGGAGCGACTGAAGCTTTCTTT.

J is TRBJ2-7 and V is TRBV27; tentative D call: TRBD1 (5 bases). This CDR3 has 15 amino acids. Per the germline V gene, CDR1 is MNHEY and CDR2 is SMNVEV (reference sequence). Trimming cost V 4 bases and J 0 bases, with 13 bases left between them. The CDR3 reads CASSSRVLGSYEQYF. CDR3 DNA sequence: TGTGCCAGCAGTTCCAGGGTTTTGGGCTCCTACGAGCAGTACTTC.

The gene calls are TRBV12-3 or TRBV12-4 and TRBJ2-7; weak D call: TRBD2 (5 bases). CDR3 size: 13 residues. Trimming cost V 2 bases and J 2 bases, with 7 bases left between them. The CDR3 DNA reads TGTGCCAGCAGTTTATGGGAGACCTACGAGCAGTACTTC. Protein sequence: CASSLWETYEQYF.

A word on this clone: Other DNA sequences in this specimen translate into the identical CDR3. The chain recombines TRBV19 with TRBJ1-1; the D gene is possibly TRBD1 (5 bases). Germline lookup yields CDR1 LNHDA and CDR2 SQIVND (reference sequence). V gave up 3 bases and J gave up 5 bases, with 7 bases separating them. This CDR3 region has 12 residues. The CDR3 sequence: CASSMGGTEAFF. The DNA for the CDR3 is TGTGCCAGTAGTATGGGGGGAACTGAAGCTTTCTTT.

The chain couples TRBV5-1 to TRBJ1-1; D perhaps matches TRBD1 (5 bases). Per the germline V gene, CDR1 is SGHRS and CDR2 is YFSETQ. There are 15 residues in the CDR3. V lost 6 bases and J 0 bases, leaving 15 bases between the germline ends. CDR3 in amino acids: CASTLRAGMNTEAFF. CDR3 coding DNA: TGCGCCAGCACCCTTCGGGCAGGGATGAACACTGAAGCTTTCTTT.

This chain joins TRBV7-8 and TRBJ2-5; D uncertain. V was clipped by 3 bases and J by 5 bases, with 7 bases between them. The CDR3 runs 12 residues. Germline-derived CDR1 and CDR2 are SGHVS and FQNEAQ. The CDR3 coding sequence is TGTGCCAGCAGCTTGCAAGGCGAGACCCAGTACTTC. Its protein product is CASSLQGETQYF.

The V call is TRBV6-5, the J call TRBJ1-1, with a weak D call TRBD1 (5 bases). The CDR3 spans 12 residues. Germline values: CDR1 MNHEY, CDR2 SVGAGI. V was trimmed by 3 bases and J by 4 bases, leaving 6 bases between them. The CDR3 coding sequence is TGTGCCAGCAGTTATGGGGGCACTGAAGCTTTCTTT. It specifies CASSYGGTEAFF.

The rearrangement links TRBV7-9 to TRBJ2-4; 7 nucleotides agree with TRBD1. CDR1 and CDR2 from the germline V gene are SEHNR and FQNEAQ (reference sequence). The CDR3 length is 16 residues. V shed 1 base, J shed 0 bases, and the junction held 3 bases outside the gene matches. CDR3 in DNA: TGTGCCAGCAGCTTAGTTGGGGACAGAGCCAAAAACATTCAGTACTTC. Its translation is CASSLVGDRAKNIQYF.

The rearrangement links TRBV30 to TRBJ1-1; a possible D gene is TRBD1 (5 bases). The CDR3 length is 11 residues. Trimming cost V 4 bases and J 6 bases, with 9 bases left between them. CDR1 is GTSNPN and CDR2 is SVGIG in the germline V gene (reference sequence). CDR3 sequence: CAWKGWAEAFF. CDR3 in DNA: TGTGCCTGGAAGGGGTGGGCTGAAGCTTTCTTT. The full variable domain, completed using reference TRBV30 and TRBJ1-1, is SQTIHQWPATLVQPVGSPLSLECTVEGTSNPNLYWYRQAAGRGLQLLFYSVGIGQISSEVPQNLSASRPQDRQFILSSKKLLLSDSGFYLCAWKGWAEAFFGQGTRLTVV.

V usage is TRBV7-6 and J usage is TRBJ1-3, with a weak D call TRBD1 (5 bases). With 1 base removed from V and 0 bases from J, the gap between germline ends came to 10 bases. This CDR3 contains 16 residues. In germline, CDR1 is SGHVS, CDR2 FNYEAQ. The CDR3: CASSLGGYYSGNTIYF. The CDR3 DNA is TGTGCCAGCAGCTTAGGGGGGTACTACTCTGGAAACACCATATATTTT.

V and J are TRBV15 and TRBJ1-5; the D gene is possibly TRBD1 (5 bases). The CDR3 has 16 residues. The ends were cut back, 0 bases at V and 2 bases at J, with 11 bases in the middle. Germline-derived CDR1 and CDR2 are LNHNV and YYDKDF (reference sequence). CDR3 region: CATSRDGRVGNQPQHF. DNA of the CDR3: TGTGCCACCAGCAGAGATGGCAGGGTAGGCAATCAGCCCCAGCATTTT. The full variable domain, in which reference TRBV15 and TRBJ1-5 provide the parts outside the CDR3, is DAMVIQNPRYQVTQFGKPVTLSCSQTLNHNVMYWYQQKSSQAPKLLFHYYDKDFNNEADTPDNFQSRRPNTSFCFLDIRSPGLGDTAMYLCATSRDGRVGNQPQHFGDGTRLSIL.

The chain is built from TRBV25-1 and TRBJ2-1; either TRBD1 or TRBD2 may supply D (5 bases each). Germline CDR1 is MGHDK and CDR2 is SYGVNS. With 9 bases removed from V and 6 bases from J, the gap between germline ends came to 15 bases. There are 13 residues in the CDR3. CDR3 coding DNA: TGTGCCAGTCTTCCATGGGGGTCCAATGAGCAGTTCTTC. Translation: CASLPWGSNEQFF.

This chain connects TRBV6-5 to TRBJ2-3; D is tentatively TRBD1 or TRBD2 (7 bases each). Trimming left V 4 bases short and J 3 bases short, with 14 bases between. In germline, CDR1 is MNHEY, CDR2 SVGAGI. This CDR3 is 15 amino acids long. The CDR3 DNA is TGTGCCAGCAGTTCAACAGGGGAGGGGACAGATACGCAGTATTTT. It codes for CASSSTGEGTDTQYF.

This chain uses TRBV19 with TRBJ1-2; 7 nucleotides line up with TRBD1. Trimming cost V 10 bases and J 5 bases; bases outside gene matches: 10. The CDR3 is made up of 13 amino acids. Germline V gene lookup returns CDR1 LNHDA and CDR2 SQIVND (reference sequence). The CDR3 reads CATTDRVFYGYTF. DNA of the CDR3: TGTGCCACTACCGACAGGGTGTTTTATGGCTACACCTTC.

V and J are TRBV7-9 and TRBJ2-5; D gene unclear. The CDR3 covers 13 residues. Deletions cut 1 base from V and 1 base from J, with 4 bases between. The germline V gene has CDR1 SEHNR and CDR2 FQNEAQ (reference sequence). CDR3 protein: CASSLGFQETQYF. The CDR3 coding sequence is TGTGCCAGCAGCTTAGGCTTCCAAGAGACCCAGTACTTC.

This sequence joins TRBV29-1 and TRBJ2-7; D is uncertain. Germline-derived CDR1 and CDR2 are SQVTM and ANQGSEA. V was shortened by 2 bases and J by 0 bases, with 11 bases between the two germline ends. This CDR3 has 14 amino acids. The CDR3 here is CSVERDGLSYEQYF. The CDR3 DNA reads TGCAGCGTTGAAAGGGATGGGCTCTCCTACGAGCAGTACTTC.

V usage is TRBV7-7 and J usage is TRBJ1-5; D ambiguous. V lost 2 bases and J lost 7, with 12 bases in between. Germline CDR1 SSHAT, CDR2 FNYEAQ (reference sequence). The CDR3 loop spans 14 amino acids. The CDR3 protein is CASSLLGMEQPQHF. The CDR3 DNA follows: TGTGCCAGCAGCTTACTAGGGATGGAGCAGCCCCAGCATTTT.

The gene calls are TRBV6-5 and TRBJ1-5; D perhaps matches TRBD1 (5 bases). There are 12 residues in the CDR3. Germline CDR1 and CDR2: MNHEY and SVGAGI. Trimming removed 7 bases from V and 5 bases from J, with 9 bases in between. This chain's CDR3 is CASNGHDQPQHF. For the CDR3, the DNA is TGTGCCAGCAACGGACACGATCAGCCCCAGCATTTT.

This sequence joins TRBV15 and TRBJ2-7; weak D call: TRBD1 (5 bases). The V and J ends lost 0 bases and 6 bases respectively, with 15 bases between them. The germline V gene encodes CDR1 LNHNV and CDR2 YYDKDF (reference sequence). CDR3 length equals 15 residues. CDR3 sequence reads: CATSRDRARVSEQYF. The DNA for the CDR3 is TGTGCCACCAGCAGAGACCGGGCCAGGGTGTCCGAGCAGTACTTC.

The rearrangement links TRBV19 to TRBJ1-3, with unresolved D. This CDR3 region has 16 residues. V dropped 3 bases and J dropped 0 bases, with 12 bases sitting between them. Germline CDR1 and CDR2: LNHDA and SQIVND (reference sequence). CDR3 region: CASSIGRGYSGNTIYF. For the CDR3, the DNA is TGTGCCAGTAGTATCGGCCGGGGATACTCTGGAAACACCATATATTTT.

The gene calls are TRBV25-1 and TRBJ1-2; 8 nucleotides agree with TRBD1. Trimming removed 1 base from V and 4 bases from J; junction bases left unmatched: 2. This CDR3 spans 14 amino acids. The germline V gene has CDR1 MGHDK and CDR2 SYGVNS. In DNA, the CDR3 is TGTGCCAGCAGTGAATCAGGACAGGGCTATGGCTACACCTTC. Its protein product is CASSESGQGYGYTF.